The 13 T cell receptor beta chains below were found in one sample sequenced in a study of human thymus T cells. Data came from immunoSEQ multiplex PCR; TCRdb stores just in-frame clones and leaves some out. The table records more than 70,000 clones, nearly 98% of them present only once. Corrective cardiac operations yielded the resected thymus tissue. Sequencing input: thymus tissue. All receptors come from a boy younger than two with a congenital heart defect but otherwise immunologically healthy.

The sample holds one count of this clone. CDR3 nucleotides: TGCAGTGCTATCAGGGCCCTCCAGCATTTT. Translated: CSAIRALQHF. The V gene is TRBV20-1, the J gene TRBJ1-5; tentative D call: TRBD1 (5 bases). Trimming took off 4 bases at V and 12 bases at J, with 10 bases between the two ends. Germline CDR1 reads DFQATT; CDR2 reads SNEGSKA (reference sequence). CDR3 length equals 10 residues.

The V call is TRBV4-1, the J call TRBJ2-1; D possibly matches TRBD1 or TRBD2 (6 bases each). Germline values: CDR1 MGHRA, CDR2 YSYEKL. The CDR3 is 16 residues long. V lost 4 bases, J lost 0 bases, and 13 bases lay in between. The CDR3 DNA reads TGCGCCAGCAGCCCGGGGGCCCGGGACTCCTACAATGAGCAGTTCTTC. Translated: CASSPGARDSYNEQFF.

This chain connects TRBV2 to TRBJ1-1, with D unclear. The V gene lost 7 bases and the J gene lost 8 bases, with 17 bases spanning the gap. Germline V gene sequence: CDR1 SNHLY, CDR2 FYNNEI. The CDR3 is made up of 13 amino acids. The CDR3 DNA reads TGTGCCAGCATTTTTAAAAGCTTAGGGGAAGCTTTCTTT. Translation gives CASIFKSLGEAFF.

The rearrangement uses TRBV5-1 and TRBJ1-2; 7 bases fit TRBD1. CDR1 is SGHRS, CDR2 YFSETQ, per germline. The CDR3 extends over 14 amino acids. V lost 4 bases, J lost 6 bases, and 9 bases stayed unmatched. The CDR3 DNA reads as TGCGCCAGCAGCCCCGACAGGGAATCAGATGGCTACACCTTC. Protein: CASSPDRESDGYTF.

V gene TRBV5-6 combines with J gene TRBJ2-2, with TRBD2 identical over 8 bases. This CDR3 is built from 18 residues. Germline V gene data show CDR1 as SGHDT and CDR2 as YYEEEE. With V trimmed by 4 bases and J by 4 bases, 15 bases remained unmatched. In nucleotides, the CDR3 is TGTGCCAGCAGCCAGCAACCCAACAAGCGGGAGATCACCGGGGAGCTGTTTTTT. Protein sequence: CASSQQPNKREITGELFF.

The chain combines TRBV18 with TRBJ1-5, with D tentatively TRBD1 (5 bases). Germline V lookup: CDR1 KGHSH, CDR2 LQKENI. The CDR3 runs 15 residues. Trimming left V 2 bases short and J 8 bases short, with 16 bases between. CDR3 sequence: CASSPGATVGEPQHF. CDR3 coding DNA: TGTGCCAGCTCACCAGGGGCGACGGTTGGTGAGCCCCAGCATTTT.

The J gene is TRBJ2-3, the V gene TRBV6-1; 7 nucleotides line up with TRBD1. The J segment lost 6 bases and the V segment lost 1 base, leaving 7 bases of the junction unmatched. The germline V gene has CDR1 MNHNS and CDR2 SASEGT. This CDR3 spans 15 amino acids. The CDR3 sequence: CASSEEQTGSDTQYF. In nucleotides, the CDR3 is TGTGCCAGCAGTGAAGAGCAGACAGGGAGCGATACGCAGTATTTT.

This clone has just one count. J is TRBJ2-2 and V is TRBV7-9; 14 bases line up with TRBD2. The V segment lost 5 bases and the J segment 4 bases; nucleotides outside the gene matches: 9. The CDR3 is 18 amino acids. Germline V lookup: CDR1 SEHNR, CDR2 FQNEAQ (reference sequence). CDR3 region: CASSPGTSGGDFTGELFF. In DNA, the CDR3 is TGTGCCAGCAGCCCAGGGACTAGCGGGGGCGATTTCACCGGGGAGCTGTTTTTT.

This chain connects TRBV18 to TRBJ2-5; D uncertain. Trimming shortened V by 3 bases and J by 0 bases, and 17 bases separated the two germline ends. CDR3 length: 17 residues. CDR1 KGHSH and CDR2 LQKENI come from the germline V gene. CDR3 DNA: TGTGCCAGCTCACCCTATGATGGCGAGTGCGACCAAGAGACCCAGTACTTC. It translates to CASSPYDGECDQETQYF.

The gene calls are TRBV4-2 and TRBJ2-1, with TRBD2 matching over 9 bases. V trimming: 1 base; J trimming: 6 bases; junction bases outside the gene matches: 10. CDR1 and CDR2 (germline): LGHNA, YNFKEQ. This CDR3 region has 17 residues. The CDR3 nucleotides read TGTGCCAGCAGCCAAGTAGATATAGCGGGAGTCTGCAATGAGCAGTTCTTC. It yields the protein CASSQVDIAGVCNEQFF.

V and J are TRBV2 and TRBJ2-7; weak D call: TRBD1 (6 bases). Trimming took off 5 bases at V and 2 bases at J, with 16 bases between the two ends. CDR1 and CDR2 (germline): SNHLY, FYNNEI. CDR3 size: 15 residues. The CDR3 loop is CASSLTGKVPYEQYF. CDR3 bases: TGTGCCAGCAGTCTTACAGGGAAGGTCCCCTACGAGCAGTACTTC.

The CDR3 nucleotides are TGTGCCAGCAGTTTAGGACAGGGGGCTGGCTATGGCTACACCTTC. Its protein product is CASSLGQGAGYGYTF. The chain combines TRBV27 with TRBJ1-2, with 11 positions matching TRBD1. CDR1 and CDR2 (germline): MNHEY, SMNVEV (reference sequence). V gave up 2 bases and J gave up 4 bases; unmatched junction bases: 3. CDR3 length: 15 amino acids.

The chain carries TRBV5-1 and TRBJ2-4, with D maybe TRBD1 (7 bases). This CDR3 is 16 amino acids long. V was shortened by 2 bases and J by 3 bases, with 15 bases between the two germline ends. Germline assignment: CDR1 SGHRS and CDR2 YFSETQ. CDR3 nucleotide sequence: TGCGCCAGCAGCTTCGACAGGGACTCGTACAAAAACATTCAGTACTTC. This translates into CASSFDRDSYKNIQYF. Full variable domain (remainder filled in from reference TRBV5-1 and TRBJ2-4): KAGVTQTPRYLIKTRGQQVTLSCSPISGHRSVSWYQQTPGQGLQFLFEYFSETQRNKGNFPGRFSGRQFSNSRSEMNVSTLELGDSALYLCASSFDRDSYKNIQYFGAGTRLSVL.